Listed here are 9 T cell receptor beta chains from one sample, sequenced in a study of control samples from healthy donors and cancer patients. Sequenced by immunoSEQ multiplex PCR; TCRdb stores in-frame clones only, minus some. This table has 100,000 to 150,000 clones, about 90% appearing once. Sequencing input: blood. Receptor source: a man in his fifties in good health.

The chain couples TRBV21-1 to TRBJ2-3; the D call in the table, TRBD1, was not verified against the DNA. TRBV21-1 is a known pseudogene. The CDR3 extends over 13 amino acids. CDR3 coding DNA: TGTGCCAGCGGGACAGGGCACACAGATACGCAGTATTTT. Its protein product is CASGTGHTDTQYF.

This sequence joins TRBV5-1 and TRBJ2-2, with 8 bases lining up with TRBD1. This CDR3 spans 19 amino acids. Per the germline V gene, CDR1 is SGHRS and CDR2 is YFSETQ. V was pared by 6 bases and J by 4 bases, with 20 bases of the junction left unmatched. CDR3 nucleotide sequence: TGCGCCAGCATAAGACTTCGACCGGGACAGGCATCGAGCACCGGGGAGCTGTTTTTT. As protein: CASIRLRPGQASSTGELFF.

Written as DNA, the CDR3 is TGTGCCAGCAGCACCCCTCGGGGGGGCTCCGATACGCAGTATTTT. Translating gives CASSTPRGGSDTQYF. V is TRBV9 and J is TRBJ2-3; 8 bases map to TRBD2. This CDR3 spans 15 amino acids. J lost 6 bases, V lost 4 bases, and 10 bases had no gene match. CDR1 is SGDLS and CDR2 is YYNGEE in the germline V gene. Using reference TRBV9 and TRBJ2-3 for the parts outside the CDR3, the full variable domain is DSGVTQTPKHLITATGQRVTLRCSPRSGDLSVYWYQQSLDQGLQFLIQYYNGEERAKGNILERFSAQQFPDLHSELNLSSLELGDSALYFCASSTPRGGSDTQYFGPGTRLTVL.

The chain joins TRBV5-1 to TRBJ2-5; D is undetermined. The CDR3 runs to 13 residues. V dropped 0 bases and J dropped 5 bases, with 8 bases sitting between them. Germline-derived CDR1 and CDR2 are SGHRS and YFSETQ. CDR3 amino acids: CASSLGYQETQYF. The CDR3 DNA is TGCGCCAGCAGCTTGGGTTATCAGGAGACCCAGTACTTC. The full variable domain, with the rest looked up from reference TRBV5-1 and TRBJ2-5, is KAGVTQTPRYLIKTRGQQVTLSCSPISGHRSVSWYQQTPGQGLQFLFEYFSETQRNKGNFPGRFSGRQFSNSRSEMNVSTLELGDSALYLCASSLGYQETQYFGPGTRLLVL.

V is TRBV6-5 and J is TRBJ1-5; D call uncertain. Trimming removed 8 bases from V and 0 bases from J, with 14 bases in between. From germline, CDR1 is MNHEY and CDR2 SVGAGI. This CDR3 region has 15 residues. The CDR3 region has the DNA TGTGCCAGCGCTCGGCAGCCTTATAGCAATCAGCCCCAGCATTTT. The encoded protein is CASARQPYSNQPQHF.

This clone occurred once. The chain is built from TRBV12-5 and TRBJ1-2, with no clear D. The CDR3 is 14 amino acids. Germline loops: CDR1 LGHNT, CDR2 FRNRAP. Between the trimmed V and J ends, which lost 5 bases and 1 base, there was a span of 11 bases. In DNA, the CDR3 is TGTGCTAGTGGTCTGCCTTTAGGTAACTATGGCTACACCTTC. Its protein is CASGLPLGNYGYTF.

This clone was recorded once. This chain connects TRBV7-2 to TRBJ2-5, with D tentatively TRBD1 or TRBD2 (6 bases each). From germline, CDR1 is SGHTA and CDR2 FQGNSA. V was cut by 1 base and J by 2 bases, with 11 bases left in between. The CDR3 extends over 15 amino acids. The CDR3 region has the DNA TGTGCCAGCAGCTTAGGAGGGGGGCCTCAAGAGACCCAGTACTTC. It is translated as CASSLGGGPQETQYF.

This clone was detected only a few times. This chain joins TRBV19 and TRBJ1-1; D gene ambiguous. The V end was cut by 1 base, the J end by 8 bases, with 11 bases between. CDR3 length: 13 residues. CDR1 is LNHDA and CDR2 is SQIVND in the germline V gene (reference sequence). CDR3 nucleotide sequence: TGTGCCAGTAGTATAGGACCGACCGTCGAAGCTTTCTTT. This translates into CASSIGPTVEAFF.

The gene calls are TRBV2 and TRBJ2-5; 10 bases match TRBD2. Germline CDR1 SNHLY, CDR2 FYNNEI. This CDR3 is built from 14 residues. V lost 8 bases and J lost 1; bases outside the gene matches: 4. The CDR3 reads CASLLAGSQETQYF. The CDR3 DNA follows: TGTGCCAGCCTACTAGCGGGGTCCCAAGAGACCCAGTACTTC.